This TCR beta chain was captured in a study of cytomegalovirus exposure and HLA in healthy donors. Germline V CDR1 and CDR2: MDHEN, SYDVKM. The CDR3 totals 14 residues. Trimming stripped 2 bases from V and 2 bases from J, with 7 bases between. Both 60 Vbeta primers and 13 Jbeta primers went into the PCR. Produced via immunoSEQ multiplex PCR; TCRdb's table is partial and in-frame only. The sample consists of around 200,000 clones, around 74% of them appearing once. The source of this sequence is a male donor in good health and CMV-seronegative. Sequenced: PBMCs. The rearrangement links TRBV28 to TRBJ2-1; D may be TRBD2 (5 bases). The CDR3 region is CASSLDGTYNEQFF. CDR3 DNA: TGTGCCAGCAGTTTAGACGGGACCTACAATGAGCAGTTCTTC.